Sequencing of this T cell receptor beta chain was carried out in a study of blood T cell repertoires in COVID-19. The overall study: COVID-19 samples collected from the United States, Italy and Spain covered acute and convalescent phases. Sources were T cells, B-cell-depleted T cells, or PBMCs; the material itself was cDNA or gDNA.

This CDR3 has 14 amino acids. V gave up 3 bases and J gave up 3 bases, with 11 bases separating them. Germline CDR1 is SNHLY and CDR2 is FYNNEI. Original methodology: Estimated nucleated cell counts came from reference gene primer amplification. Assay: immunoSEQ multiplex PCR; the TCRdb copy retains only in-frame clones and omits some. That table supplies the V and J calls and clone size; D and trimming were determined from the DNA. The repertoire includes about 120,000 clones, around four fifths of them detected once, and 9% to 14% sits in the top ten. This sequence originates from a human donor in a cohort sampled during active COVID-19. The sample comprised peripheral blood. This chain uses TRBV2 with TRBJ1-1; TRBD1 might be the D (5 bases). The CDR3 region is CASSEAGWDTEAFF. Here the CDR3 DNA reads TGTGCCAGCAGTGAGGCAGGGTGGGACACTGAAGCTTTCTTT.